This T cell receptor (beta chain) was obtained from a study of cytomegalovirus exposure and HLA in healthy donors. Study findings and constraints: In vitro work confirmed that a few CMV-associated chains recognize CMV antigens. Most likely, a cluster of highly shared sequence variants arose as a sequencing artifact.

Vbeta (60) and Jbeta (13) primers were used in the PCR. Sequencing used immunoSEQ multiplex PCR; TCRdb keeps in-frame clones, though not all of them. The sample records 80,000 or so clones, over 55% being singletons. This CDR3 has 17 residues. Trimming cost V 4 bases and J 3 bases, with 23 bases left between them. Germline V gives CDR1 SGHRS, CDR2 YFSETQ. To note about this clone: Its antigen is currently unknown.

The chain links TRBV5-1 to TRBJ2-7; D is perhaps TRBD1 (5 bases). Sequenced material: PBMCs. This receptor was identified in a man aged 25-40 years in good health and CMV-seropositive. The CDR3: CASSTDSGFGPGYEQYF. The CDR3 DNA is TGCGCCAGCAGCACGGATTCAGGGTTTGGGCCTGGCTACGAGCAGTACTTC.